Listed below are T cell receptor beta chains from one sample, sequenced in a study of patients and donors after allogeneic stem cell transplantation. TCRdb analysed the RT-PCR reads with MiXCR anew, one entry per CDR3 protein. Of about 960,000 distinct CDR3 sequences listed, roughly 18% are singletons. The specimen sequenced was blood, either unsorted or a sorted T cell fraction (not recorded which). The receptors here all came from a human donor who was either an allogeneic HSCT recipient or a stem cell or donor lymphocyte infusion donor (not recorded which). It is not recorded whose cells these are; they may come from a transplant donor. Each CDR3 is given with its conserved first and last residue. A D gene is named only where the DNA matches it firmly. Not every row has a clone size; where given, it reads once, few, many or a size class.

v_gene	j_gene	abundance	d_gene	CDR3nt	CDR3aa
TRBV4-2	TRBJ2-7	NA	TRBD2	TGTGCCAGCAGCCAAGAGGGACTAGCGGGAGTGTCCTACGAGCAGTACTTC	CASSQEGLAGVSYEQYF
TRBV7-2	TRBJ2-2	NA	NA	TGTGCCAGCAGGGGGGGAAGTTACACCGGGGAGCTGTTTTTT	CASRGGSYTGELFF
TRBV10-3	TRBJ2-1	few	NA	TGTGCCATCAGTGTTTCTGCGGGTAGAGGTGGTGAGCAGTTCTTC	CAISVSAGRGGEQFF
TRBV5-8	TRBJ2-1	NA	NA	TGTGCCAGCAGCCCCCGGGACATAGCCTATGAGCAGTTCTTC	CASSPRDIAYEQFF
TRBV6-5	TRBJ2-5	few	TRBD2	TGTGCCAGCAGTTACATTGGCGGGGGGTTAGAGACCCAGTACTTC	CASSYIGGGLETQYF
TRBV20-1	TRBJ1-2	NA	NA	TGCAGTGCTGGGAAGCAGGGAAGGGGCTACACCTTC	CSAGKQGRGYTF
TRBV5-5	TRBJ2-2	NA	NA	TGTGCCAGCAGCGGGACCGGGACCTTTGGCACCGGGGAGCTGTTTTTT	CASSGTGTFGTGELFF
TRBV14	TRBJ1-1	NA	NA	TGTGCCAGCAGTCTGAACAGGAACACTGAAGATTTCTTT	CASSLNRNTEDFF
TRBV12-3/TRBV12-4	TRBJ2-1	many	NA	TGTGCCAGCAGTTGGGAGCGGGCCTACAATGAGCAGTTCTTC	CASSWERAYNEQFF
TRBV20-1	TRBJ2-1	few	TRBD2	TGCAGTGCTACACTTACTAGCGGGAGGAAAAATGAGCAGTTCTTC	CSATLTSGRKNEQFF
TRBV5-1	TRBJ2-5	NA	NA	TGCGCCAGCAGCTTGGGGCCCTTATTGTACCAAGAGACCCAGTACTTC	CASSLGPLLYQETQYF
TRBV2	TRBJ2-2	few	TRBD2	TGTGCCAGCAGTGAAGAAGCGGGGGGGCAAACCGGGGAGCTGTTTTTT	CASSEEAGGQTGELFF
TRBV5-1	TRBJ2-2	many	NA	TGCGCCAGCAGCTTGGCTGCCGGGACTCGCGGAATTTTT	CASSLAAGTRGIF
TRBV6-2/TRBV6-3	TRBJ1-1	NA	NA	TGTGCCAGCAGTTACTCGTTTTTGACAGGGAACACTGAAGCTTTCTTT	CASSYSFLTGNTEAFF
TRBV25-1	TRBJ1-4	NA	TRBD1	TGTGCCAGCAGTGAACTGACAGGGGGGAAGGAAAAACTGTTTTTT	CASSELTGGKEKLFF
TRBV12-3/TRBV12-4	TRBJ2-7	NA	NA	TGTGCCAGCAGCAGGGGGGTGCTCAACGAGCAGTACTTC	CASSRGVLNEQYF
TRBV6-5	TRBJ1-4	NA	TRBD1	TGTGCCAGCAGTTACTCGGGGGACAGGGGTGATGAAAAACTGTTTTTT	CASSYSGDRGDEKLFF
TRBV6-5	TRBJ1-5	NA	NA	TGTGCCAGCAGTTCCCCGGTGCCAGGAGGCAATCAGCCCCAGCATTTT	CASSSPVPGGNQPQHF
TRBV7-9	TRBJ2-7	NA	NA	TGTGCCAGCAGCTTAAACCGAGCAGAACCCTACGAGCAGTACTTC	CASSLNRAEPYEQYF
TRBV5-1	TRBJ1-2	few	TRBD1	TGCGCCAGCAGCTTCTACAGGGGGATGGATGGCTACACCTTC	CASSFYRGMDGYTF